This T cell receptor beta chain was sequenced during a study of molecular identifiers for immune sequencing clone quantification. Trimming removed 0 bases from V and 1 base from J, with 11 bases in between. CDR3 length equals 16 residues. CDR1 and CDR2 from the germline V gene are LGHNA and YSLEER. This clonotype occurred a few times. Its target is not known. General observations from the study: Single-cell amounts of spiked Jurkat TCR RNA were reportedly detectable among roughly 950,000 naive cells.

The bulk TCR libraries were made with methods described before and with listed TCR primers. MiXCR, applied by TCRdb to the PCR reads, yields one record per CDR3 protein. The sample includes hundreds of thousands of distinct CDR3 sequences, about 25% of them seen just once. This clonotype was sampled from a human donor in good health. Some libraries in this study had Jurkat cell RNA spiked in. The specimen was naive CD8+ T cells from blood, with Jurkat cell RNA spiked in. Subset specified: FACS-sorted CD8+CD4-CCR7+CD45RA+ naive T cells. The J gene is TRBJ2-3, the V gene TRBV4-3; maybe TRBD1 (5 bases). The CDR3 DNA reads as TGCGCCAGCAGCCAAGACCCGGACATCCGCACAGATACGCAGTATTTT. Translation gives CASSQDPDIRTDTQYF.